The 21 T cell receptor beta chains listed next were all sequenced from one sample in a study of blood T cells in healthy people across ages (dated by TCRdb to the mid-2010s). The library came from 5' RACE. Reads for this sample came from an Illumina HiSeq 2500. The second PCR ran for about 6 to 11 cycles and used a J-beta primer mix along with a sample-barcoded 5' primer. The public sequencing data were trimmed at Q25 with fastp and processed into clonotypes with MiXCR by TCRdb, which kept only in-frame beta chains. Each entry is one CDR3 protein sequence, shown with its most common DNA and genes. The sample data list some 790,000 distinct CDR3 sequences, and around 28% of these were observed just once. 15% to 20% of the sample rests with the top ten. Sequenced sample: blood. The origin of the receptors is a woman of 80 years or more in good health.

This clonotype was recorded at least ten times. The chain joins TRBV12-3 or TRBV12-4 to TRBJ2-1; D unresolved. This CDR3 comprises 14 residues. V lost 10 bases to trimming and J lost 6 bases, with 19 bases between them. Here the CDR3 reads CAIKAGSTGNEQFF. The CDR3 DNA follows: TGTGCCATCAAAGCCGGGTCCACTGGCAATGAGCAGTTCTTC.

This clonotype was observed many times. This chain joins TRBV4-3 and TRBJ2-2; 12 positions match TRBD2. Germline CDR1 reads LGHNA; CDR2 reads YSLEER. V was pared by 6 bases and J by 4 bases, with 3 bases of the junction left unmatched. This CDR3 contains 15 residues. The CDR3: CASRATSGGTGELFF. Written as DNA, the CDR3 is TGCGCCAGCAGAGCGACTAGCGGGGGCACCGGGGAGCTGTTTTTT.

The table lists this clonotype with a count of one. CDR3 region: CSAEQGHRLRNEQFF. Written as DNA, the CDR3 is TGCAGTGCTGAACAGGGACATCGGTTACGAAATGAGCAGTTCTTC. The rearrangement links TRBV20-1 to TRBJ2-1; TRBD1 might be the D (6 bases). This CDR3 has 15 amino acids. Germline values: CDR1 DFQATT, CDR2 SNEGSKA (reference sequence). Trimming shortened V by 5 bases and J by 7 bases, and 21 bases separated the two germline ends.

As regards this clonotype: Since a much larger clone is just one base distant, this may be a read error. The chain is built from TRBV4-3 and TRBJ2-3; 9 bases agree with TRBD2. CDR1 is LGHNA and CDR2 is YSLEER in the germline V gene. This CDR3 contains 14 residues. In nucleotides, the CDR3 is TGCGCCAGCAGCCAATCTAGCGGGGCGAATACGCGGTATTTT. Encoded protein: CASSQSSGANTRYF.

This clonotype was picked up a small number of times. The chain combines TRBV6-1 with TRBJ1-1; D perhaps matches TRBD1 (5 bases). The V end lost 3 bases, the J end lost 8 bases, and 10 bases lay between the germline ends. The germline V gene encodes CDR1 MNHNS and CDR2 SASEGT. This CDR3 is built from 12 residues. The CDR3 loop is CASSEGRTEAFF. As DNA, the CDR3 is TGTGCCAGCAGTGAGGGAAGGACAGAAGCTTTCTTT.

This clonotype was observed at least ten times. The J gene is TRBJ2-7, the V gene TRBV3-1, with TRBD1 matching 8 bases. The junction had 6 bases not matched to a gene; V was cut back by 3 bases and J by 2 bases. Germline-derived CDR1 and CDR2 are LGHDT and YNNKEL (reference sequence). The CDR3 consists of 15 residues. The CDR3 DNA follows: TGTGCCAGCAGCCACAGGACAGGGCCTACCTACGAGCAGTACTTC. Its translation is CASSHRTGPTYEQYF.

The chain couples TRBV18 to TRBJ1-1, with D unclear. V was shortened by 6 bases and J by 0 bases, with 11 bases between the two germline ends. Looked up from germline, CDR1 is KGHSH and CDR2 is LQKENI. The CDR3 spans 14 residues. CDR3 amino acids: CASSSGPVNTEAFF. CDR3 nucleotides: TGTGCCAGCTCTTCCGGGCCGGTGAACACTGAAGCTTTCTTT.

This clonotype was counted a few times. A much larger clone is a single base away; this may be a read error. The chain couples TRBV12-3 or TRBV12-4 to TRBJ2-7; 7 bases agree with TRBD1. The junction had 13 bases not matched to a gene; V was cut back by 5 bases and J by 6 bases. There are 15 residues in the CDR3. CDR3 DNA: TGTGCCAGCAGTATCAGGGACAGTGTAATGGGCGAGCAGTACTTC. It codes for CASSIRDSVMGEQYF.

A few counts support this clonotype. This clone may be a read error of a much larger clone one base away. V usage is TRBV20-1 and J usage is TRBJ2-3; 8 nucleotides agree with TRBD2. Looked up from germline, CDR1 is DFQATT and CDR2 is SNEGSKA (reference sequence). This CDR3 has 17 residues. Germline trimming cut 1 base from V and 8 bases from J; bases unmatched to any gene: 17. The CDR3 DNA follows: TGCAGTGCTAGAGGGCGCCGTCGGGCTAGCGGGCGTACTACGCAGTATTTT. This sequence encodes CSARGRRRASGRTTQYF.

As concerns this clonotype: A much bigger clone sits one base away, suggesting this may be a read error. This sequence joins TRBV4-1 and TRBJ2-1, with D unclear. This CDR3 is built from 14 residues. Germline values: CDR1 MGHRA, CDR2 YSYEKL. CDR3 sequence (DNA): TGCACCAGCAGCCAAAGGCAGAAAGTTGATGAGCAGTTCTTC. Translating it yields CTSSQRQKVDEQFF.

This chain links TRBV6-2 or TRBV6-3 with TRBJ2-7; perhaps D is TRBD1 or TRBD2 (6 bases each). The CDR3 spans 15 residues. CDR1 and CDR2 (germline): MNHEY, SVGEGT. Trimming cost V 6 bases and J 2 bases, with 17 bases left between them. CDR3 amino acids: CASRPGDRKAYEQYF. The CDR3 DNA sequence: TGTGCCAGCAGACCGGGAGACAGGAAGGCCTACGAGCAGTACTTC.

With respect to this clonotype: A read error may produce the germline difference seen at one junction end. This chain uses TRBV7-7 with TRBJ2-3; 7 nucleotides line up with TRBD2. CDR3 length: 15 amino acids. In germline, CDR1 is SSHAT, CDR2 FNYEAQ (reference sequence). The CDR3 DNA sequence: TGTGCTAGCAGCTTAGGGACTACCTACACAGATACGCAGTATTTT. Translating gives CASSLGTTYTDTQYF.

This clonotype was observed at least ten times. CDR3 DNA sequence: TGCAGTGCTAGTCAATCTGGGGCCAACGTCCTGACTTTC. Amino acid sequence: CSASQSGANVLTF. V is TRBV20-1 and J is TRBJ2-6; D is undetermined. The CDR3 contains 13 residues. Germline V CDR1 and CDR2: DFQATT, SNEGSKA (reference sequence). V lost 3 bases and J lost 1, with 4 bases in between.

The chain recombines TRBV6-2 or TRBV6-3 with TRBJ2-2, with D possibly being TRBD1 or TRBD2 (5 bases each). CDR1 is MNHEY and CDR2 is SVGEGT in the germline V gene. CDR3 size: 16 residues. Trimming stripped 6 bases from V and 1 base from J, with 15 bases between. The CDR3: CASSPQRGKNTGELFF. The CDR3 bases are TGTGCCAGCAGCCCCCAGAGGGGAAAGAACACCGGGGAGCTGTTTTTT.

The rearrangement links TRBV9 to TRBJ2-3; TRBD2 aligns across 9 bases. The V gene's germline CDR1 is SGDLS and CDR2 YYNGEE. J was trimmed by 8 bases and V by 4 bases; bases with no gene match: 11. The CDR3 runs 15 residues. The CDR3 nucleotides are TGTGCCAGCAGCTTGGGGGCGGGGGGGCAGGCTACGCAGTATTTT. This gives the protein CASSLGAGGQATQYF.

This clonotype was picked up many times. The chain has TRBV12-3 or TRBV12-4 and TRBJ2-1; 10 nucleotides match TRBD2. This CDR3 region has 14 residues. V shed 2 bases, J shed 8 bases, and the junction held 3 bases outside the gene matches. In DNA form, the CDR3 reads TGTGCCAGCAGTTTACGTAGCGGGGGGTATGAGCAGTTCTTC. It codes for CASSLRSGGYEQFF.

This clonotype was detected ten times or more. This chain joins TRBV7-2 and TRBJ1-5; TRBD1 might be the D (6 bases). V was pared by 6 bases and J by 0 bases, with 12 bases between. The CDR3 contains 15 residues. The germline CDR1 and CDR2 sequences are SGHTA and FQGNSA. CDR3: CASRRDTSSNQPQHF. The CDR3 DNA is TGTGCCAGCAGACGGGACACTAGTAGCAATCAGCCCCAGCATTTT.

Only a few counts were recorded for this clonotype. The chain carries TRBV29-1 and TRBJ1-4; tentative D call: TRBD1 (6 bases). Trimming cost V 5 bases and J 2 bases, with 12 bases left between them. This CDR3 contains 14 residues. CDR1 SQVTM and CDR2 ANQGSEA come from the germline V gene. CDR3 nucleotides: TGCAGCGTTTCCACAGGGTTCACTAATGAAAAACTGTTTTTT. As protein: CSVSTGFTNEKLFF.

The sample holds a few counts of this clonotype. A much more abundant neighbour one base away suggests this may be a read error. V gene TRBV6-2 or TRBV6-3 combines with J gene TRBJ1-2; 9 bases agree with TRBD1. J lost 1 base, V lost 4 bases, and 10 bases had no gene match. The germline V gene has CDR1 MNHEY and CDR2 SVGEGT. This CDR3 spans 17 amino acids. Written as DNA, the CDR3 is TGTGCCAGCAGTTTGGGCCCCAGACAGGGGGTTAACTATGGCTACACCTTC. Translation gives CASSLGPRQGVNYGYTF.

This chain connects TRBV7-8 to TRBJ1-1; D gene ambiguous. V was pared by 5 bases and J by 3 bases, with 13 bases between. Germline loops: CDR1 SGHVS, CDR2 FQNEAQ. This CDR3 has 14 residues. This CDR3 is CASSPGSSYTEAFF. In nucleotides, the CDR3 is TGTGCCAGCAGCCCCGGGTCCTCTTACACTGAAGCTTTCTTT.

This clonotype appeared many times. The chain uses TRBV7-9 and TRBJ2-1, with D possibly TRBD2 on 5 matching bases. The V end lost 5 bases, the J end lost 7 bases, and 18 bases lay between the germline ends. Germline CDR1 SEHNR, CDR2 FQNEAQ (reference sequence). This CDR3 contains 15 residues. The CDR3 here is CASSLVPQGGNEQFF. The CDR3 nucleotides read TGTGCCAGCAGCCTCGTGCCCCAAGGCGGGAATGAGCAGTTCTTC.